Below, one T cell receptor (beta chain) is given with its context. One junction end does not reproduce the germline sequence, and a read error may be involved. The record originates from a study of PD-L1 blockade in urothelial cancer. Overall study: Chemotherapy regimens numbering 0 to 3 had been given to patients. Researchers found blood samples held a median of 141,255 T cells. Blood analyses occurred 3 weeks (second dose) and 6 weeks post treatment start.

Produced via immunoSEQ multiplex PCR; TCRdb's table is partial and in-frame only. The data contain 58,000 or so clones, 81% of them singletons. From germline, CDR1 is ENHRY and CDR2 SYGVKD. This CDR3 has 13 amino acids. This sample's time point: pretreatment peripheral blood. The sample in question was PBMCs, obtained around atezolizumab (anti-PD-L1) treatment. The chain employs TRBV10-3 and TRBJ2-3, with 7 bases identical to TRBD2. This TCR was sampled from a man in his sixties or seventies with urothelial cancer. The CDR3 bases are TGTGCCATCAGTGAGTCGGGGGGAGGGCCTCTCTCGTTT. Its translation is CAISESGGGPLSF.